In its sample, the clone carrying this T cell receptor beta chain was seen many times. What it binds is not known. These data belong to a study of identical twins. V was clipped by 7 bases and J by 0 bases, with 25 bases between them. Germline V gene lookup returns CDR1 DFQATT and CDR2 SNEGSKA (reference sequence). The CDR3 is made up of 18 amino acids. Whole-study results and caveats: Some out-of-frame alpha sequences were shared by twins, and these showed excess low generation probability. Insertions were reduced in abundant cord blood beta clonotypes but not in memory repertoires.

Addition of a universal primer site occurred through template switching, and cDNA carried unique molecular identifiers. TCRdb itself ran the 5' RACE reads through MiXCR, one entry per CDR3 protein. This sample has 200,000 to 250,000 distinct CDR3 sequences, with 7% to 8.5% found just once. The same specimen was also included in a second study, on yellow fever vaccine responses in identical twins.

V and J are TRBV20-1 and TRBJ2-1, with D perhaps given as TRBD1 or TRBD2 (5 bases each). The source of this sequence is a woman younger than 35 in good health. The specimen sequenced was CD8+ T cells sorted from blood. The CDR3 DNA follows: TGCAGTGGGGGGATTTTAGTGGGCAGCCGGAGCTCCTACAATGAGCAGTTCTTC. As protein: CSGGILVGSRSSYNEQFF.